The 30 T cell receptor beta chains given below trace back to one sample, sequenced in a study of PD-1 blockade in classical Hodgkin lymphoma. Profiled with immunoSEQ multiplex PCR; TCRdb holds only in-frame clones, not every one. The sample records about 40,000 clones, roughly 78% being singletons. Each patient experienced a relapse that followed autologous stem cell transplantation, and brentuximab vedotin exposure varied. This material consisted of peripheral blood mononuclear cells (PBMCs), taken at baseline. The receptors shown here come from a human donor with classical Hodgkin lymphoma.

This chain connects TRBV6-1 to TRBJ2-3; TRBD1 is a possible D gene (6 bases). The germline gives CDR1 MNHNS, CDR2 SASEGT. The CDR3 is 12 amino acids. Trimming took 8 bases from V and 5 from J, leaving 11 bases between them. For the CDR3, the DNA is TGTGCCAGCGCCGGGACACTAGATACGCAGTATTTT. It translates to CASAGTLDTQYF.

The rearrangement joins TRBV6-5 to TRBJ1-1; D is uncertain. The CDR3 runs to 13 residues. CDR1 is MNHEY, CDR2 SVGAGI, per germline. Trimming took 4 bases from V and 1 from J, leaving 7 bases between them. This chain's CDR3 is CASSLGRNTEAFF. The DNA of the CDR3 is TGTGCCAGCAGTTTGGGTAGGAACACTGAAGCTTTCTTT.

The V and J genes are TRBV5-6 and TRBJ2-3; TRBD2 matches 9 bases. CDR3 length: 17 amino acids. Germline trimming cut 1 base from V and 3 bases from J; bases unmatched to any gene: 9. The germline V gene has CDR1 SGHDT and CDR2 YYEEEE. This chain's CDR3 is CASSLLVSGGLTDTQYF. The CDR3 coding sequence is TGTGCCAGCAGCTTGTTGGTTAGCGGGGGCCTTACAGATACGCAGTATTTT.

J is TRBJ2-1 and V is TRBV2; no firm D call. Deletions cut 9 bases from V and 1 base from J, with 4 bases between. The CDR3 is made up of 11 amino acids. Germline V gene sequence: CDR1 SNHLY, CDR2 FYNNEI. CDR3 region: CASRSYNEQFF. For the CDR3, the DNA is TGTGCCAGTCGGTCCTACAATGAGCAGTTCTTC.

The chain employs TRBV10-3 and TRBJ2-1; D uncertain. The CDR3 length is 15 residues. V shed 6 bases and J shed 4 bases, with 16 bases lying between them. The V gene's germline CDR1 is ENHRY and CDR2 SYGVKD. The CDR3 nucleotides read TGTGCCATCAGCCCCAAGTCTAGAGGATACAATGAGCAGTTCTTC. Translating gives CAISPKSRGYNEQFF.

The chain recombines TRBV7-2 with TRBJ2-2; no clear D. The CDR3 extends over 18 amino acids. Germline lookup yields CDR1 SGHTA and CDR2 FQGNSA. The V end was cut by 1 base, the J end by 3 bases, with 18 bases between. CDR3 in amino acids: CASSLDEALVGDTGELFF. Written as DNA, the CDR3 is TGTGCCAGCAGCTTAGACGAGGCGCTAGTTGGGGACACCGGGGAGCTGTTTTTT.

The genes are TRBV30 and TRBJ2-3, with 8 bases lining up with TRBD2. Per germline, CDR1 GTSNPN and CDR2 SVGIG (reference sequence). The CDR3 runs to 15 residues. The V and J ends lost 3 bases and 0 bases, in that order; junction bases with no gene match: 5. The CDR3 nucleotides are TGTGCCTGGAGCTTCGGGGGGGAAAGCACAGATACGCAGTATTTT. This gives the protein CAWSFGGESTDTQYF. Full variable domain (remainder filled in from reference TRBV30 and TRBJ2-3): SQTIHQWPATLVQPVGSPLSLECTVEGTSNPNLYWYRQAAGRGLQLLFYSVGIGQISSEVPQNLSASRPQDRQFILSSKKLLLSDSGFYLCAWSFGGESTDTQYFGPGTRLTVL.

This sequence joins TRBV7-2 and TRBJ1-2; D remains unclear. V was trimmed by 0 bases and J by 6 bases, leaving 11 bases between them. The CDR3 consists of 14 residues. Germline CDR1 is SGHTA and CDR2 is FQGNSA. The CDR3 loop reads CASSLASREDGYTF. The CDR3 region has the DNA TGTGCCAGCAGCTTAGCTTCGAGGGAGGATGGCTACACCTTC.

This chain connects TRBV18 to TRBJ2-7, with 7 bases fitting TRBD1. Unmatched junction bases numbered 3, after V lost 2 bases and J lost 2 bases. The CDR3 sequence is 14 residues long. Germline-derived CDR1 and CDR2 are KGHSH and LQKENI. CDR3 nucleotides: TGTGCCAGCTCACCAGGGACAGAAGCCTACGAGCAGTACTTC. Translation gives CASSPGTEAYEQYF.

The chain recombines TRBV18 with TRBJ2-3; 9 bases agree with TRBD1. V gave up 5 bases and J gave up 6 bases; unmatched junction bases: 9. The CDR3 runs to 15 residues. Germline V gene data show CDR1 as KGHSH and CDR2 as LQKENI. The CDR3 spells CASSSTGGAGDTQYF. For the CDR3, the DNA is TGTGCCAGCTCATCCACAGGGGGCGCAGGGGATACGCAGTATTTT.

This chain joins TRBV23-1 and TRBJ1-1, with D maybe TRBD1 (5 bases). TRBV23-1 has ORF status, its function being uncertain. The CDR3 runs 14 residues. V lost 8 bases, J lost 1 base, and 14 bases lay in between. CDR3 in DNA: TGCGCCAGCGGAGGGGTACAGTCGAACACTGAAGCTTTCTTT. Translating gives CASGGVQSNTEAFF.

In its sample, this clone was seen a few times. The V gene is TRBV30, the J gene TRBJ1-1; TRBD1 is a possible D gene (5 bases). The germline V gene has CDR1 GTSNPN and CDR2 SVGIG (reference sequence). The length of the CDR3 is 14 residues. The V end was cut by 7 bases, the J end by 3 bases, with 18 bases between. The CDR3 coding sequence is TGTGCCTCGTACCTACGGGGGAAAGACACTGAAGCTTTCTTT. It encodes CASYLRGKDTEAFF.

In its sample, this clone was seen a few times. The rearrangement joins TRBV10-3 to TRBJ2-3; 9 bases map to TRBD2. V was pared by 10 bases and J by 0 bases, with 8 bases of the junction left unmatched. The CDR3 extends over 15 amino acids. CDR1 is ENHRY and CDR2 is SYGVKD in the germline V gene. CDR3 DNA sequence: TGTGCCACCGAGAGCGGGGGGCTTAGCACAGATACGCAGTATTTT. It translates to CATESGGLSTDTQYF.

The genes are TRBV5-4 and TRBJ2-7; TRBD1 agrees at 9 bases. V shed 0 bases and J 2 bases; nucleotides not matched to a gene: 6. In germline, CDR1 is SGHNT, CDR2 YYREEE (reference sequence). The CDR3 runs to 16 residues. CDR3: CASSLDGTGITYEQYF. DNA of the CDR3: TGTGCCAGCAGCTTGGATGGGACAGGGATCACCTACGAGCAGTACTTC.

The chain uses TRBV4-1 and TRBJ1-1; 7 bases fit TRBD1. The germline V gene has CDR1 MGHRA and CDR2 YSYEKL. Trimming at V came to 4 bases and at J to 4 bases, leaving 6 bases not matched to a gene. This CDR3 contains 14 residues. CDR3 DNA: TGCGCCAGCAGCCCTAGACAGGGAGGCACTGAAGCTTTCTTT. It yields the protein CASSPRQGGTEAFF.

The J gene is TRBJ1-1, the V gene TRBV5-4; D not resolved. In germline, CDR1 is SGHNT, CDR2 YYREEE (reference sequence). This CDR3 has 11 amino acids. V gave up 3 bases and J gave up 5 bases, with 5 bases separating them. The CDR3 DNA is TGTGCCAGCAGCTGGGGAACTGAAGCTTTCTTT. Amino acid sequence: CASSWGTEAFF.

The chain combines TRBV10-3 with TRBJ2-3; D may match TRBD1 or TRBD2 (5 bases each). From germline, CDR1 is ENHRY and CDR2 SYGVKD. V dropped 8 bases and J dropped 2 bases, with 11 bases sitting between them. This CDR3 region has 13 residues. DNA for the CDR3: TGTGCCATCTCGGGGCGGGTCACAGATACGCAGTATTTT. As protein: CAISGRVTDTQYF.

This chain's CDR3 is CASSVSPVGSGGWQETQYF. CDR3 bases: TGTGCCAGCAGCGTATCCCCCGTCGGTAGCGGGGGTTGGCAAGAGACCCAGTACTTC. The V call is TRBV9, the J call TRBJ2-5, with TRBD2 matching over 9 bases. From germline, CDR1 is SGDLS and CDR2 YYNGEE. This CDR3 is built from 19 residues. Trimming at V came to 1 base and at J to 2 bases, leaving 15 bases not matched to a gene.

The V call is TRBV6-7, the J call TRBJ2-7; D is perhaps TRBD1 (6 bases). TRBV6-7 is recorded as an ORF, its role being uncertain. There are 21 residues in the CDR3. The V end lost 2 bases, the J end lost 1 base, and 30 bases lay between the germline ends. The CDR3 spells CASSYPICSVCRQAKSYEQYF. For the CDR3, the DNA is TGTGCCAGCAGTTACCCCATATGTAGTGTCTGTCGACAGGCAAAATCCTACGAGCAGTACTTC.

The J gene is TRBJ1-4, the V gene TRBV10-3; D remains unclear. Between the trimmed V and J ends, which lost 3 bases and 2 bases, there was a span of 16 bases. Germline loops: CDR1 ENHRY, CDR2 SYGVKD. This CDR3 has 17 amino acids. This CDR3 is CAISDSRPQSTNEKLFF. The CDR3 DNA reads as TGTGCCATCAGTGACTCCCGGCCCCAATCGACTAATGAAAAACTGTTTTTT.

The rearrangement links TRBV4-1 to TRBJ2-2; D is undetermined. Trimming pared 0 bases from V and 7 bases from J, leaving 15 bases between. Germline CDR1 MGHRA, CDR2 YSYEKL. The CDR3 contains 16 residues. The CDR3 DNA sequence: TGCGCCAGCAGCCAAGATTTTGGGTTTCGGGTCGGGGAGCTGTTTTTT. Amino acid sequence: CASSQDFGFRVGELFF.

The chain is built from TRBV19 and TRBJ2-1; D is possibly TRBD1 (6 bases). In germline, CDR1 is LNHDA, CDR2 SQIVND (reference sequence). The CDR3 length is 13 residues. Trimming took 5 bases from V and 10 from J, leaving 15 bases between them. The CDR3: CASSAGPRGEQFF. DNA of the CDR3: TGTGCCAGTAGTGCCGGGCCGAGGGGGGAGCAGTTCTTC.

This clone was counted a single time. The chain carries TRBV4-1 and TRBJ2-7; 12 bases are a match to TRBD1. The V gene's germline CDR1 is MGHRA and CDR2 YSYEKL. V trimming: 5 bases; J trimming: 4 bases; junction bases outside the gene matches: 9. CDR3 length: 16 amino acids. The CDR3: CASSIAPGQGAYEQYF. In DNA form, the CDR3 reads TGCGCCAGCAGCATTGCTCCGGGACAGGGGGCTTACGAGCAGTACTTC.

The chain recombines TRBV4-3 with TRBJ1-2; 9 positions agree with TRBD1. The germline gives CDR1 LGHNA, CDR2 YSLEER. The CDR3 runs 14 residues. With V trimmed by 3 bases and J by 5 bases, 4 bases remained unmatched. The CDR3 DNA reads as TGCGCCAGCAGCCATTACAGGGGGCCTTATGGCTACACCTTC. This gives the protein CASSHYRGPYGYTF.

Written as DNA, the CDR3 is TGTGCCAGCAGTTTCCGGGACAGGGGGCTCTCCTATAATTCACCCCTCCACTTT. This sequence encodes CASSFRDRGLSYNSPLHF. This chain connects TRBV27 to TRBJ1-6, with 12 bases aligning to TRBD1. Trimming removed 3 bases from V and 0 bases from J; junction bases left unmatched: 3. CDR3 length: 18 amino acids. From germline, CDR1 is MNHEY and CDR2 SMNVEV (reference sequence).

Only a few counts were recorded for this clone. The rearrangement links TRBV6-1 to TRBJ1-6, with D perhaps TRBD1 (5 bases). Germline CDR1 reads MNHNS; CDR2 reads SASEGT. V lost 1 base to trimming and J lost 9 bases, with 13 bases between them. This CDR3 has 15 residues. As DNA, the CDR3 is TGTGCCAGCAGTGAAGGGCGACGGGGGACTTCACCCCTCCACTTT. Translated, it gives CASSEGRRGTSPLHF.

This clone was seen only once. The chain combines TRBV5-4 with TRBJ2-1; 9 nucleotides align to TRBD1. The CDR3 contains 14 residues. The germline V gene encodes CDR1 SGHNT and CDR2 YYREEE (reference sequence). The ends lost 2 bases at V and 4 bases at J; junction bases unmatched: 1. This chain's CDR3 is CASSFGTGYNEQFF. The CDR3 DNA is TGTGCCAGCAGCTTCGGGACAGGGTACAATGAGCAGTTCTTC. Full variable domain (remainder filled in from reference TRBV5-4 and TRBJ2-1): ETGVTQSPTHLIKTRGQQVTLRCSSQSGHNTVSWYQQALGQGPQFIFQYYREEENGRGNFPPRFSGLQFPNYSSELNVNALELDDSALYLCASSFGTGYNEQFFGPGTRLTVL.

This sequence joins TRBV7-3 and TRBJ2-5; 11 bases match TRBD2. Germline V gene lookup returns CDR1 SGHTA and CDR2 FQGTGA. The CDR3 spans 14 residues. The V gene end was trimmed by 5 bases and the J gene end by 3 bases; junction bases not matched to a gene: 2. CDR3 residues: CASSTGLAEETQYF. DNA of the CDR3: TGTGCCAGCAGCACGGGACTAGCGGAAGAGACCCAGTACTTC.

The chain recombines TRBV11-2 with TRBJ1-4; D is uncertain. Trimming shortened V by 2 bases and J by 5 bases, and 6 bases separated the two germline ends. There are 13 residues in the CDR3. CDR1 SGHAT and CDR2 FQNNGV come from the germline V gene. The CDR3 here is CASSLSQNEKLFF. The DNA for the CDR3 is TGTGCCAGCAGCTTATCACAGAATGAAAAACTGTTTTTT.

The chain couples TRBV4-1 to TRBJ2-7, with D hard to call. Trimming left V 0 bases short and J 0 bases short, with 12 bases between. Germline V gene data show CDR1 as MGHRA and CDR2 as YSYEKL. CDR3 size: 16 residues. The CDR3 loop reads CASSQEWHRVSYEQYF. CDR3 nucleotide sequence: TGCGCCAGCAGCCAAGAATGGCACCGGGTCTCCTACGAGCAGTACTTC.